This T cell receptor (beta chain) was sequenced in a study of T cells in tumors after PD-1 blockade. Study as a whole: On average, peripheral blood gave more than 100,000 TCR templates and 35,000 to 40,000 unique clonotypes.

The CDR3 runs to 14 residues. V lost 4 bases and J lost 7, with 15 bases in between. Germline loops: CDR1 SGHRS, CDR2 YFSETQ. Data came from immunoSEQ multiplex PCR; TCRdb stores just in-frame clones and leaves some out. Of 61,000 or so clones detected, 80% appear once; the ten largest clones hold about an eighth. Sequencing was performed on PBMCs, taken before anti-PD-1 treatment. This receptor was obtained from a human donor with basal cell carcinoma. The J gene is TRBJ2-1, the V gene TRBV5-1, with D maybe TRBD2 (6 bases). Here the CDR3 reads CASSPRPGGNEQFF. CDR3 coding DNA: TGCGCCAGCAGCCCCCGGCCAGGAGGGAATGAGCAGTTCTTC.